This T cell receptor beta chain came from a study of blood T cells in healthy people across ages (dated by TCRdb to about 2015). Context from the whole study: Template switching captured roughly one uniquely barcoded TCR beta cDNA molecule per two T cells in model experiments. Age-related changes in TCR beta repertoire diversity were measured in the study by deep sequencing normalized with unique cDNA molecular identifiers. The donors were divided into four age groups: young (average about 15 years), middle-aged (about 40), aged (about 61) and long-lived (about 79). Donors of different ages were randomly distributed across sequencing lanes to avoid experimental bias. For two donors (one aged 18 to 30 and one aged 80 or older), the study analyzed two additional independent replicas of 1 million unique cDNA reads from the same blood draw.

As for this clonotype: Its cognate antigen has yet to be identified. No base quality information exists; no much larger clone differs at one position.

Germline trimming amounts to 6 bases on V and 11 bases on J, with 13 as the count of junction bases outside the gene matches. In the germline V gene, CDR1 corresponds to SNHLY and CDR2 to FYNNEI. The CDR3, cysteine through phenylalanine, is 14 amino acids long. Only the CDR3 DNA is retained, 42 bases long and in frame from the first base. The approximately 39 donors, aged about 6 to 100 years, were systemically healthy Caucasian individuals from Russia. Ten milliliters of peripheral blood were drawn from each donor into EDTA-treated Vacutainer tubes. Ficoll-Paque density-gradient centrifugation was used to isolate PBMCs, with at least 6.5 million per sample. Total RNA, at least 5 micrograms per sample, was extracted from PBMCs with Trizol reagent. For every donor, flow cytometry on a PBMC aliquot measured the percentage of naive CD45RAhigh/CD27high T cells. Libraries were made using 5' RACE. This sample was sequenced with an Illumina HiSeq 2500. A second roughly 6 to 12 cycle PCR used a sample-barcoded 5' primer and a J-beta primer mix. A unique molecular identifier was introduced onto each TCR beta cDNA molecule by a template-switch 5' adaptor carrying 12 random nucleotides. At least 2.5 million CDR3-containing paired-end reads were obtained from each sample. The Mint cDNA synthesis kit, primed by a TRBC-specific oligonucleotide, was used to synthesize first-strand cDNA from all RNA. After uracil-DNA glycosylase treatment, a first 18-cycle PCR used universal primers M1SS and BC2_uni_R on all cDNA. Concerning the study's data processing: For normalization, 1 million high-quality reads, each with a distinct molecular identifier, were randomly selected from each sample. Instead of being binned into consensus sequences, reads with shared molecular identifiers were discarded. MiTCR, with a Q25 quality threshold and the strictest error-elimination algorithm, was used for CDR3 identification, clonotype clustering and error correction. A nonparametric unseen species model using Euler transformation provided a lower-bound estimate of total TCR beta diversity. Using fastp trimming at Q25 and MiXCR clonotype assembly, TCRdb reanalyzed the public sequencing data and kept in-frame beta chains. Every distinct CDR3 protein forms one entry, paired with its most common genes and DNA. The authors' filters were not applied to this entry. In all, the sample holds about 810,000 distinct CDR3 sequences, and around 36% of those were seen once. The ten largest clones add up to around 13% of the sample.

On the study overall, not on this receptor specifically: Total diversity estimates from one million sequenced T cells were considered lower bounds and underestimates. Bulk unsorted PBMC profiling prevented conclusive comparison of naive and antigen-experienced compartments. Because donor CMV infection status was unknown, age-related changes in expanded clonotypes were potentially confounded. Compared with the aged group, the long-lived group had more naive CD4+ T cells, fewer expanded clones and increased TCR diversity, a pattern suggesting age selection. The percentage of naive T cells measured by flow cytometry correlated strongly with observed TCR beta diversity. Observed TCR beta diversity per million T cells fell roughly linearly with age, and a significant reduction was already apparent by age about 36.

The sequencing input was blood. This chain is built from TRBV2 and TRBJ2-5; 9 bases in between match TRBD2. The sequence was obtained from a man younger than 30 in good health. The CDR3 corresponds to CASSAPGLAKEQYF. The DNA is as follows: TGTGCCAGCAGCGCACCGGGACTAGCAAAGGAGCAGTACTTC.